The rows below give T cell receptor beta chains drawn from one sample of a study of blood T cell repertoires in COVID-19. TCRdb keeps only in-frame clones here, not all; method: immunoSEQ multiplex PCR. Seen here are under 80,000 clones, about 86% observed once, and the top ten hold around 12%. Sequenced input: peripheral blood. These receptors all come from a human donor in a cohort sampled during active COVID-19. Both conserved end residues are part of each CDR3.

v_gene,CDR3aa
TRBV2,CASSWDSGNTIYF
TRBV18,CASSSDRGGQPQHF
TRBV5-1,CASSLGSSGVTDTQYF
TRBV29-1,CSAGGGSPNEKLFF
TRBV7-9,CASRPSRGDTQYF
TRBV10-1,CASSPSGALYEQYF
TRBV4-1,CASSQDAYRSLNTEAFF
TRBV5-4,CASSPRTDTQYF
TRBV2,CASSSAGRGPEQFF
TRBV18,CASSPPGETQYF
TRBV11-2,CASRGYRTGGNSGANVLTF
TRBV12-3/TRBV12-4,CASTVVDTIYF
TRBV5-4,CASSSSDRMNTEAFF
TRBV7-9,CASSLGGTDTQYF
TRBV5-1,CASSLVSGTGEQYF
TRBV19,CASSIEAGGLFF
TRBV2,CASSEDRNQETQYF
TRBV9,CASSESGGASGDTQYF
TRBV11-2,CASSLSTGTEAFF
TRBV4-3,CASSQDYYNEQFF
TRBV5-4,CASSLKGPSGNTIYF
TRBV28,CASSLVTGQGADGYTF
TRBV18,CASSLTGGSSTDTQYF
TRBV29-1,CSVGQDGYTF
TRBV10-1,CASSRDKETQYF
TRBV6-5,CASSYSRADYGYTF